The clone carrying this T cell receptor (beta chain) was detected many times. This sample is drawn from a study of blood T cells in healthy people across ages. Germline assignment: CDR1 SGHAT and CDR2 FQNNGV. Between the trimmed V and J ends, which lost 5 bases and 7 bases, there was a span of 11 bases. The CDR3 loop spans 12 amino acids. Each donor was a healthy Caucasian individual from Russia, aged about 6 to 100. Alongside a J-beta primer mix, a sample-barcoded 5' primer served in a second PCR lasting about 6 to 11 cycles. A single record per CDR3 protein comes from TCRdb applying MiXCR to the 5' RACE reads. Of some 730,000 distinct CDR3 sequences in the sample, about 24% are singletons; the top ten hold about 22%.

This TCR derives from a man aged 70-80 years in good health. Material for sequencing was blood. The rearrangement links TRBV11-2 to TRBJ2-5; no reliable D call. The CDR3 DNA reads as TGTGCCAGCAGCCTGGATCAGTGGACCCAGTACTTC. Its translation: CASSLDQWTQYF.